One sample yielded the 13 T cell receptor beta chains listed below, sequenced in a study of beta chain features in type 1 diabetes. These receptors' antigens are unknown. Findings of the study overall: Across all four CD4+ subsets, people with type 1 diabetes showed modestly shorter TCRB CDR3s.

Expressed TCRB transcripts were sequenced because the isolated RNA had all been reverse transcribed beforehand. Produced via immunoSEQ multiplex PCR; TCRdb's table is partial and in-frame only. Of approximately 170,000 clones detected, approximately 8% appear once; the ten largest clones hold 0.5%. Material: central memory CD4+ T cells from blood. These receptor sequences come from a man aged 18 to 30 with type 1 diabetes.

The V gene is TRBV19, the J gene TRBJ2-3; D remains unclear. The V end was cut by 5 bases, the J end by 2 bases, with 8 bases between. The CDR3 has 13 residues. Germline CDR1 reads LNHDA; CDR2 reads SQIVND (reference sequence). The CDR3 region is CASSGPPTDTQYF. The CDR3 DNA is TGTGCCAGTAGTGGCCCTCCCACAGATACGCAGTATTTT.

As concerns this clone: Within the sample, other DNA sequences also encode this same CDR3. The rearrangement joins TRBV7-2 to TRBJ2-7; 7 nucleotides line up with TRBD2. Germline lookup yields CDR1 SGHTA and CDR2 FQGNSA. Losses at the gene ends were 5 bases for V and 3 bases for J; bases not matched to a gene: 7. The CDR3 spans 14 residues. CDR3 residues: CASSLSSGNYEQYF. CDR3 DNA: TGTGCCAGCAGCCTGTCTAGCGGAAACTACGAGCAGTACTTC. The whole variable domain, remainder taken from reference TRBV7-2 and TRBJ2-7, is GAGVSQSPSNKVTEKGKDVELRCDPISGHTALYWYRQSLGQGLEFLIYFQGNSAPDKSGLPSDRFSAERTGGSVSTLTIQRTQQEDSAVYLCASSLSSGNYEQYFGPGTRLTVT.

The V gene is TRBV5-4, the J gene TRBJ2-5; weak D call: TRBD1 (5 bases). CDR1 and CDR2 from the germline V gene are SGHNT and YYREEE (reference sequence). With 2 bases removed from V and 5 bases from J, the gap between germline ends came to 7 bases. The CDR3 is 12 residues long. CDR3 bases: TGTGCCAGCAGCTTCCCAGGGGAGACCCAGTACTTC. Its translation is CASSFPGETQYF.

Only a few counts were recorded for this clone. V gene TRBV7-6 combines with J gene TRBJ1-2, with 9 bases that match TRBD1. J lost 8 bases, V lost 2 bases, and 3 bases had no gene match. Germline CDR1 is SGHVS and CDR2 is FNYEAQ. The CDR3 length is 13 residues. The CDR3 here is CASSLSQGAGYTF. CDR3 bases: TGTGCCAGCAGCTTATCACAGGGGGCGGGCTACACCTTC.

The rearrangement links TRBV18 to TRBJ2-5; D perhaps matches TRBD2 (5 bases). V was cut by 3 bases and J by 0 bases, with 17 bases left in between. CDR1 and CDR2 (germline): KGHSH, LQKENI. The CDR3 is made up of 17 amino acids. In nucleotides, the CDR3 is TGTGCCAGCTCACCGCGCCTTCCTAGCCCGTACCAAGAGACCCAGTACTTC. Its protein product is CASSPRLPSPYQETQYF.

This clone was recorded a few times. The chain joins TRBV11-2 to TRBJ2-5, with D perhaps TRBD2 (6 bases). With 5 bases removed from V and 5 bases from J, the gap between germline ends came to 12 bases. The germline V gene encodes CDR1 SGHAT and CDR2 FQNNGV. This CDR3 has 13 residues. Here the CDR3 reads CASSRPGRETQYF. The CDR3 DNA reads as TGTGCCAGCAGCCGTCCGGGGAGGGAGACCCAGTACTTC.

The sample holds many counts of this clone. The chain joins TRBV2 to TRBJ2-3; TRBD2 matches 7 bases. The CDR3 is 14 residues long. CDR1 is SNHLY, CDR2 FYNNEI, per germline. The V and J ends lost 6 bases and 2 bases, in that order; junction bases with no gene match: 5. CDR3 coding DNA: TGTGCCAGCAGAACGCTAGCGGACACAGATACGCAGTATTTT. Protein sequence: CASRTLADTDTQYF.

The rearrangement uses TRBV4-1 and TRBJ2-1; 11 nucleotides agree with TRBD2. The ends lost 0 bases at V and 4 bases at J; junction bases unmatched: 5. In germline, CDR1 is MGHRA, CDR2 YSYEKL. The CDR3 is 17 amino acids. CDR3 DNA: TGCGCCAGCAGCCAAGAGGTGGGACTAGCGGAGTACAATGAGCAGTTCTTC. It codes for CASSQEVGLAEYNEQFF.

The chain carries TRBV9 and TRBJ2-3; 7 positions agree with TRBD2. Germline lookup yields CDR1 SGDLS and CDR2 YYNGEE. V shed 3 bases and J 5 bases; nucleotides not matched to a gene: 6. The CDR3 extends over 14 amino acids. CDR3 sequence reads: CASSALTGGDTQYF. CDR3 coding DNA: TGTGCCAGCAGCGCCTTAACGGGGGGAGATACGCAGTATTTT.

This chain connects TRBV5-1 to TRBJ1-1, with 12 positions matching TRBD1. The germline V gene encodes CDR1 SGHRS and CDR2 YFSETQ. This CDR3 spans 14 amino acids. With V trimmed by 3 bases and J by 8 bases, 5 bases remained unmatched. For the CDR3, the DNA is TGCGCCAGCAGCTGGGGGACAGGGGGCGAAGAAGCTTTCTTT. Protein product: CASSWGTGGEEAFF.

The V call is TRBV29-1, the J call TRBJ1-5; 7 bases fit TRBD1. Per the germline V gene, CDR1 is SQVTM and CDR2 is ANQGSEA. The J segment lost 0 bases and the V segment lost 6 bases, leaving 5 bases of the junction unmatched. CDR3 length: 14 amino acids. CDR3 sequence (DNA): TGCAGCGTGACGGGGACAGATAGCAATCAGCCCCAGCATTTT. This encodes CSVTGTDSNQPQHF. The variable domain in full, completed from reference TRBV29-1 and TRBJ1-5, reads SAVISQKPSRDICQRGTSLTIQCQVDSQVTMMFWYRQQPGQSLTLIATANQGSEATYESGFVIDKFPISRPNLTFSTLTVSNMSPEDSSIYLCSVTGTDSNQPQHFGDGTRLSIL.

The CDR3 reads CAWSSKQGLNTEAFF. The CDR3 DNA reads TGTGCCTGGAGTTCGAAACAGGGTTTGAACACTGAAGCTTTCTTT. This chain connects TRBV30 to TRBJ1-1, with D maybe TRBD1 (6 bases). Per germline, CDR1 GTSNPN and CDR2 SVGIG (reference sequence). V was clipped by 2 bases and J by 0 bases, with 13 bases between them. CDR3 length equals 15 residues.

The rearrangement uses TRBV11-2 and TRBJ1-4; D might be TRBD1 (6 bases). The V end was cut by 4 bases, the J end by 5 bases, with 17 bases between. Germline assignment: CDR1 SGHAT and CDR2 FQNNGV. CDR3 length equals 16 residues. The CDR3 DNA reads TGTGCCAGCAGCTGGGTAGGGGGGGGCCTAAATGAAAAACTGTTTTTT. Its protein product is CASSWVGGGLNEKLFF.